Listed here are 17 T cell receptor beta chains from one sample, sequenced in a study of shared clonotypes between healthy human individuals. TCRdb's copy holds only in-frame clones and misses some; the assay was immunoSEQ multiplex PCR. The sample has just over 2,000,000 clones, about 95% seen once. Sequences were obtained from naive CD4+ T cells sorted from blood. The sample's subset: CD45RA+ positively selected. The receptors stem from a man aged 18 to 35 in good health.

This chain connects TRBV4-2 to TRBJ1-2, with TRBD1 matching over 10 bases. The CDR3 consists of 16 residues. The V gene end was trimmed by 1 base and the J gene end by 8 bases; junction bases not matched to a gene: 10. CDR1 and CDR2 (germline): LGHNA, YNFKEQ. The CDR3 nucleotides read TGTGCCAGCAGCCAAGTTGGGACAGGGGAGAGGGTAGGCTACACCTTC. Its translation is CASSQVGTGERVGYTF.

The rearrangement joins TRBV27 to TRBJ1-5; D unclear. CDR3 length equals 14 residues. The V and J ends lost 5 bases and 7 bases respectively, with 15 bases between them. Germline CDR1 MNHEY, CDR2 SMNVEV (reference sequence). CDR3 nucleotides: TGTGCCAGCAGTCGATCCCTCCCCGAACAGCCCCAGCATTTT. Protein sequence: CASSRSLPEQPQHF.

The rearrangement uses TRBV29-1 and TRBJ1-1; D not certain. Trimming stripped 2 bases from V and 5 bases from J, with 21 bases between. This CDR3 comprises 16 residues. CDR1 is SQVTM and CDR2 is ANQGSEA in the germline V gene. In DNA form, the CDR3 reads TGCAGCGTTGAACGTCCCGGGCGAACGACGAGGACTGAAGCTTTCTTT. Translation: CSVERPGRTTRTEAFF. Looking up the rest from reference TRBV29-1 and TRBJ1-1 gives the full variable domain: SAVISQKPSRDICQRGTSLTIQCQVDSQVTMMFWYRQQPGQSLTLIATANQGSEATYESGFVIDKFPISRPNLTFSTLTVSNMSPEDSSIYLCSVERPGRTTRTEAFFGQGTRLTVV.

This clone was detected once. V is TRBV4-1 and J is TRBJ2-1; tentative D call: TRBD2 (5 bases). Trimming shortened V by 3 bases and J by 9 bases, and 12 bases separated the two germline ends. Germline V gene sequence: CDR1 MGHRA, CDR2 YSYEKL. The CDR3 is 13 amino acids. This CDR3 reads CASSQLMRVEQFF. CDR3 nucleotides: TGCGCCAGCAGCCAGCTTATGCGGGTTGAGCAGTTCTTC.

The chain carries TRBV7-9 and TRBJ1-1, with 7 nucleotides matching TRBD1. Germline assignment: CDR1 SEHNR and CDR2 FQNEAQ (reference sequence). The CDR3 has 13 residues. The V and J ends lost 5 bases and 4 bases, in that order; junction bases with no gene match: 4. CDR3: CASSPGGITEAFF. CDR3 in DNA: TGTGCCAGCAGCCCAGGGGGGATCACTGAAGCTTTCTTT.

This clone was seen once. The CDR3 nucleotides read TGCGCCAGCTTTCGGTCGGACCCTACGCCTAATTCACCCCTCCACTTT. This sequence encodes CASFRSDPTPNSPLHF. This rearrangement joins TRBV10-2 to TRBJ1-6; D gene ambiguous. The CDR3 spans 16 residues. Trimming cost V 8 bases and J 6 bases, with 20 bases left between them. Per the germline V gene, CDR1 is WSHSY and CDR2 is SAAADI.

The chain carries TRBV5-1 and TRBJ2-5, with 7 bases that match TRBD1. This CDR3 spans 13 amino acids. The junction had 2 bases not matched to a gene; V was cut back by 2 bases and J by 4 bases. Per the germline V gene, CDR1 is SGHRS and CDR2 is YFSETQ. CDR3 nucleotides: TGCGCCAGCAGCTTTGGGACAGCAGAGACCCAGTACTTC. Protein: CASSFGTAETQYF.

CDR3 coding DNA: TGTGCCAGCGGCCCGACGGGGGGGTTTGCTGAAGCTTTCTTT. Protein product: CASGPTGGFAEAFF. The chain is built from TRBV2 and TRBJ1-1; D is perhaps TRBD1 (5 bases). Germline V gene data show CDR1 as SNHLY and CDR2 as FYNNEI. Deletions cut 8 bases from V and 6 bases from J, with 19 bases between. The CDR3 runs to 14 residues.

The J gene is TRBJ1-2, the V gene TRBV10-2; perhaps TRBD1 as D (6 bases). CDR3 length: 15 residues. Germline V gives CDR1 WSHSY, CDR2 SAAADI. V was trimmed by 2 bases and J by 4 bases, leaving 14 bases between them. This CDR3 reads CASSETQGFSYGYTF. The CDR3 DNA reads TGCGCCAGCAGTGAGACACAGGGATTTAGCTATGGCTACACCTTC.

The chain is built from TRBV29-1 and TRBJ1-3; no definite D call. V was clipped by 7 bases and J by 0 bases, with 13 bases between them. The length of the CDR3 is 14 residues. The germline CDR1 and CDR2 sequences are SQVTM and ANQGSEA. Here the CDR3 reads CSGRVPTSGNTIYF. CDR3 bases: TGCAGCGGCCGTGTGCCGACCTCTGGAAACACCATATATTTT.

The rearrangement links TRBV5-6 to TRBJ2-1; D unclear. V was cut by 1 base and J by 5 bases, with 7 bases left in between. The CDR3 consists of 13 residues. In germline, CDR1 is SGHDT, CDR2 YYEEEE. The CDR3 sequence is CASSLTAHNEQFF. The DNA for the CDR3 is TGTGCCAGCAGCTTGACTGCGCACAATGAGCAGTTCTTC.

This clone appeared once. The CDR3 region is CASSVTGGSGANVLTF. The DNA for the CDR3 is TGCGCCAGCAGCGTAACAGGGGGCTCCGGGGCCAACGTCCTGACTTTC. The chain uses TRBV5-1 and TRBJ2-6; the match to TRBD1 covers 9 bases. Germline CDR1 is SGHRS and CDR2 is YFSETQ. Unmatched junction bases numbered 6, after V lost 4 bases and J lost 4 bases. This CDR3 is 16 amino acids long.

The chain is built from TRBV11-2 and TRBJ2-4, with D hard to call. CDR1 is SGHAT, CDR2 FQNNGV, per germline. The CDR3 has 15 amino acids. V lost 3 bases and J 1 base, leaving 10 bases between the germline ends. The CDR3 here is CASSLGLDAKNIQYF. The DNA of the CDR3 is TGTGCCAGCAGCTTGGGCCTAGACGCCAAAAACATTCAGTACTTC. Variable domain in full (rest from reference TRBV11-2 and TRBJ2-4): EAGVAQSPRYKIIEKRQSVAFWCNPISGHATLYWYQQILGQGPKLLIQFQNNGVVDDSQLPKDRFSAERLKGVDSTLKIQPAKLEDSAVYLCASSLGLDAKNIQYFGAGTRLSVL.

The chain couples TRBV9 to TRBJ2-1; 10 bases are a match to TRBD2. Looked up from germline, CDR1 is SGDLS and CDR2 is YYNGEE. The length of the CDR3 is 17 residues. After removal of 0 bases from V and 5 bases from J, the junction contained 8 bases not matched to a gene. CDR3 sequence: CASSVDPSGRADNEQFF. In DNA form, the CDR3 reads TGTGCCAGCAGCGTAGACCCCAGCGGGAGGGCCGACAATGAGCAGTTCTTC. Drawing the rest from reference TRBV9 and TRBJ2-1, the complete variable domain is DSGVTQTPKHLITATGQRVTLRCSPRSGDLSVYWYQQSLDQGLQFLIQYYNGEERAKGNILERFSAQQFPDLHSELNLSSLELGDSALYFCASSVDPSGRADNEQFFGPGTRLTVL.

V gene TRBV2 combines with J gene TRBJ1-6; 8 nucleotides agree with TRBD1. CDR1 is SNHLY, CDR2 FYNNEI, per germline. CDR3 size: 13 residues. V lost 9 bases, J lost 8 bases, and 6 bases stayed unmatched. The CDR3 region has the DNA TGTGCCAGTGCCGGGACAGGATATTCACCCCTCCACTTT. Its protein product is CASAGTGYSPLHF.

A remark on this clone: Other DNA sequences in the same sample also yield this CDR3. The chain combines TRBV7-2 with TRBJ1-5; 7 bases map to TRBD1. The V gene's germline CDR1 is SGHTA and CDR2 FQGNSA. This CDR3 has 13 amino acids. V was clipped by 3 bases and J by 4 bases; unmatched bases: 0. The CDR3 coding sequence is TGTGCCAGCAGCTTCAGGGGGAATCAGCCCCAGCATTTT. Residues: CASSFRGNQPQHF.

Of note for this clone: The junction departs from germline at one end; a sequencing error may be responsible. The chain is built from TRBV30 and TRBJ1-1; the D is unclear. The CDR3 totals 13 residues. Germline lookup yields CDR1 GTSNPN and CDR2 SVGIG (reference sequence). For the CDR3, the DNA is TGTGCCTGGAGTGTACAAGGGAACGCTGAAGCTTTCTTT. The encoded protein is CAWSVQGNAEAFF.